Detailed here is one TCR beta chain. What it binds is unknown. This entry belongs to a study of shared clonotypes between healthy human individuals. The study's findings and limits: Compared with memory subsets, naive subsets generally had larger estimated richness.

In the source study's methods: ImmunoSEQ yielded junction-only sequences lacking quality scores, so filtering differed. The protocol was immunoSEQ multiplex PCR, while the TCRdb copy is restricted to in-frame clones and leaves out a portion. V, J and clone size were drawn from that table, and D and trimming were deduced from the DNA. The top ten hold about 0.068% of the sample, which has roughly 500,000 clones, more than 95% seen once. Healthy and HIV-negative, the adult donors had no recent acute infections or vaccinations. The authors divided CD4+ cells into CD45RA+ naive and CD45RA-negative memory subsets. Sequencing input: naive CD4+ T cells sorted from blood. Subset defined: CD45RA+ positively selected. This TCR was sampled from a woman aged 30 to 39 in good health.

CDR3 residues: CATSRDAVATNEKLFF. For the CDR3, the DNA is TGTGCCACCAGCAGAGATGCCGTTGCAACTAATGAAAAACTGTTTTTT. J is TRBJ1-4 and V is TRBV15; D is undetermined. CDR1 is LNHNV and CDR2 is YYDKDF in the germline V gene (reference sequence). CDR3 length: 16 residues. V shed 0 bases and J shed 0 bases, with 8 bases lying between them.